These 30 T cell receptor beta chains share one sample of origin, sequenced in a study of CD8 T cells in Susac syndrome. The RNA input was roughly 0.45 to 1 ug, and it was reverse transcribed with random hexamers. TCRdb re-derived calls from the immunoSEQ multiplex PCR reads in MiXCR, one entry per CDR3 protein. The table has 95,000 to 150,000 distinct CDR3 sequences, 90% to 95% seen once. Sequenced sample: CD8+ T cells from PBMCs. The receptors derive from a human donor with Susac syndrome.

The chain is built from TRBV15 and TRBJ1-2; a possible D gene is TRBD1 (6 bases). The CDR3 spans 17 residues. From germline, CDR1 is LNHNV and CDR2 YYDKDF (reference sequence). The V end was cut by 6 bases, the J end by 2 bases, with 22 bases between. CDR3 nucleotide sequence: TGTGCCACCAGAGGGATGGCAGGGGATATTCGGAACTATGGCTACACCTTC. Translation gives CATRGMAGDIRNYGYTF.

The V and J genes are TRBV12-5 and TRBJ2-5, with D unclear. Germline CDR1 LGHNT, CDR2 FRNRAP. Between the trimmed V and J ends, which lost 4 bases and 1 base, there was a span of 16 bases. This CDR3 is 16 amino acids long. The CDR3 loop is CASGSGMAAVQETQYF. In DNA, the CDR3 is TGTGCTAGTGGTTCAGGCATGGCGGCAGTCCAAGAGACCCAGTACTTC.

This chain joins TRBV29-1 and TRBJ2-2, with 10 positions matching TRBD1. J was trimmed by 7 bases and V by 6 bases; bases with no gene match: 5. From germline, CDR1 is SQVTM and CDR2 ANQGSEA. The CDR3 has 13 amino acids. The DNA for the CDR3 is TGCAGCGTAGAGACAGGGGGCGGCGGGGAGCTGTTTTTT. It encodes CSVETGGGGELFF.

This rearrangement joins TRBV12-3 or TRBV12-4 to TRBJ2-1; TRBD2 agrees at 13 bases. V lost 6 bases to trimming and J lost 9 bases; unmatched junction nucleotides: 8. CDR3 length equals 15 residues. The CDR3 reads CASRPTSGGAIEQFF. CDR3 in DNA: TGTGCCAGCAGACCAACTAGCGGGGGGGCCATTGAGCAGTTCTTC.

The chain links TRBV20-1 to TRBJ2-2; no clear D. The V and J ends lost 6 bases and 0 bases respectively, with 8 bases between them. The CDR3 runs 13 residues. The germline gives CDR1 DFQATT, CDR2 SNEGSKA (reference sequence). This CDR3 is CSARLSNTGELFF. CDR3 nucleotides: TGCAGTGCCAGGCTGTCGAACACCGGGGAGCTGTTTTTT.

The V call is TRBV9, the J call TRBJ1-1; D is unresolved. The CDR3 sequence is 13 residues long. Trimming cost V 6 bases and J 10 bases, with 19 bases left between them. Germline loops: CDR1 SGDLS, CDR2 YYNGEE. The CDR3 region is CASTSLRSAGAFF. The CDR3 coding sequence is TGTGCCAGCACCTCTCTCAGGTCCGCCGGAGCTTTCTTT. Drawing the rest from reference TRBV9 and TRBJ1-1, the complete variable domain is DSGVTQTPKHLITATGQRVTLRCSPRSGDLSVYWYQQSLDQGLQFLIQYYNGEERAKGNILERFSAQQFPDLHSELNLSSLELGDSALYFCASTSLRSAGAFFGQGTRLTVV.

This clonotype occurred a few times. The chain carries TRBV7-9 and TRBJ2-3; D is ambiguous. This CDR3 is 13 amino acids long. V gave up 9 bases and J gave up 0 bases, with 10 bases separating them. The germline V gene has CDR1 SEHNR and CDR2 FQNEAQ (reference sequence). CDR3 bases: TGTGCCAGTTCCTACAGTAGCACAGATACGCAGTATTTT. Amino acid sequence: CASSYSSTDTQYF.

The chain has TRBV7-8 and TRBJ2-3, with D possibly matching TRBD2 (7 bases). There are 15 residues in the CDR3. V lost 1 base to trimming and J lost 6 bases, with 14 bases between them. Looked up from germline, CDR1 is SGHVS and CDR2 is FQNEAQ. The CDR3 DNA reads TGTGCCAGCAGCTTAGTGGGGGGGCCATGGGATACGCAGTATTTT. It translates to CASSLVGGPWDTQYF.

Written as DNA, the CDR3 is TGCAGTGCTAGACACAGGGTGGATCAGCCCCAGCATTTT. It codes for CSARHRVDQPQHF. The V call is TRBV20-1, the J call TRBJ1-5, with D possibly matching TRBD1 (6 bases). Germline CDR1 and CDR2: DFQATT and SNEGSKA (reference sequence). The CDR3 consists of 13 residues. V dropped 2 bases and J dropped 5 bases, with 10 bases sitting between them.

This sequence joins TRBV7-7 and TRBJ2-5; TRBD1 matches 8 bases. Germline trimming cut 5 bases from V and 4 bases from J; bases unmatched to any gene: 6. The CDR3 is 14 amino acids. Germline V gene data show CDR1 as SSHAT and CDR2 as FNYEAQ (reference sequence). The CDR3 DNA reads TGTGCCAGCAGCATAGGACAGGGAGGAGAGACCCAGTACTTC. Translating gives CASSIGQGGETQYF. Combining the CDR3 with reference TRBV7-7 and TRBJ2-5 gives the whole variable domain GAGVSQSPRYKVTKRGQDVTLRCDPISSHATLYWYQQALGQGPEFLTYFNYEAQPDKSGLPSDRFSAERPEGSISTLTIQRTEQRDSAMYRCASSIGQGGETQYFGPGTRLLVL.

Notes on this clonotype: The conserved phenylalanine or tryptophan is not found at the CDR3 terminus, so this likely reflects a read error. It is unclear where the CDR3 begins or ends on the DNA, so no DNA is shown, and the CDR3 is as TCRdb lists it. This chain joins TRBV9 and TRBJ2-1. The germline CDR1 and CDR2 sequences are SGDLS and YYNGEE. The CDR3 is made up of 13 amino acids, end residues included. The CDR3 loop is CASSARPGEGLVL.

This chain uses TRBV9 with TRBJ2-5; 11 bases map to TRBD1. The CDR3 has 15 residues. V was clipped by 0 bases and J by 4 bases; unmatched bases: 2. CDR1 is SGDLS and CDR2 is YYNGEE in the germline V gene. CDR3 amino acids: CASSVDGTGGETQYF. The CDR3 region has the DNA TGTGCCAGCAGCGTAGATGGGACAGGGGGAGAGACCCAGTACTTC.

The chain employs TRBV9 and TRBJ2-1; no clear D. V was trimmed by 3 bases and J by 0 bases, leaving 10 bases between them. Germline V lookup: CDR1 SGDLS, CDR2 YYNGEE. This CDR3 is 15 amino acids long. The CDR3 loop reads CASSDSPLSYNEQFF. DNA of the CDR3: TGTGCCAGCAGCGATAGCCCCCTCTCCTACAATGAGCAGTTCTTC.

The J gene is TRBJ1-2, the V gene TRBV9; no reliable D call. The length of the CDR3 is 14 residues. CDR1 and CDR2 from the germline V gene are SGDLS and YYNGEE. V shed 3 bases and J shed 2 bases, with 11 bases lying between them. CDR3 region: CASSALGENYGYTF. CDR3 in DNA: TGTGCCAGCAGCGCCCTGGGAGAGAACTATGGCTACACCTTC.

This sequence joins TRBV5-1 and TRBJ1-5; D is ambiguous. Trimming stripped 4 bases from V and 6 bases from J, with 11 bases between. CDR1 SGHRS and CDR2 YFSETQ come from the germline V gene. The CDR3 totals 13 residues. CDR3 loop: CASSRKERQPQHF. DNA of the CDR3: TGCGCCAGCAGCCGAAAGGAGCGTCAGCCCCAGCATTTT.

This rearrangement joins TRBV7-9 to TRBJ2-3; D not resolved. Germline V gene lookup returns CDR1 SEHNR and CDR2 FQNEAQ (reference sequence). The V gene lost 2 bases and the J gene lost 5 bases, with 14 bases spanning the gap. This CDR3 is built from 15 residues. CDR3 region: CASSLPEGWGDTQYF. DNA for the CDR3: TGTGCCAGCAGCTTACCCGAAGGTTGGGGAGATACGCAGTATTTT.

The chain employs TRBV20-1 and TRBJ2-3; TRBD2 might be the D (7 bases). The germline V and J ends were trimmed by 5 bases and 4 bases, with 19 bases remaining between them. The CDR3 consists of 15 residues. Germline lookup yields CDR1 DFQATT and CDR2 SNEGSKA (reference sequence). CDR3 in DNA: TGCAGTGCTGGCCCTTTGGCGGGGGCAGCAGATACGCAGTATTTT. Residues: CSAGPLAGAADTQYF.

This chain connects TRBV4-3 to TRBJ2-6; D gene unclear. This CDR3 spans 14 amino acids. V was trimmed by 3 bases and J by 2 bases, leaving 5 bases between them. CDR1 is LGHNA and CDR2 is YSLEER in the germline V gene. In DNA, the CDR3 is TGCGCCAGCAGCCAGGGTGCTGGGGCCAACGTCCTGACTTTC. Encoded protein: CASSQGAGANVLTF.

This clonotype was detected only once. The chain has TRBV30 and TRBJ2-7, with TRBD2 as a possible D gene (5 bases). The CDR3 sequence is 11 residues long. CDR1 and CDR2 (germline): GTSNPN, SVGIG (reference sequence). The V end was cut by 5 bases, the J end by 6 bases, with 11 bases between. The CDR3 sequence is CAWGGLVEQYF. The CDR3 DNA reads as TGTGCCTGGGGAGGACTCGTCGAGCAGTACTTC.

CDR3: CASSPHGSSTDTQYF. The CDR3 DNA reads as TGTGCCAGCAGTCCACACGGCTCTAGCACAGATACGCAGTATTTT. V is TRBV12-3 or TRBV12-4 and J is TRBJ2-3; D ambiguous. Trimming removed 5 bases from V and 0 bases from J, with 12 bases in between. There are 15 residues in the CDR3.

The chain employs TRBV25-1 and TRBJ2-2, with 9 positions matching TRBD1. The CDR3 is made up of 15 amino acids. The germline CDR1 and CDR2 sequences are MGHDK and SYGVNS. After removal of 7 bases from V and 6 bases from J, the junction contained 9 bases not matched to a gene. The chain's CDR3 is CASNKGQGNPGELFF. CDR3 bases: TGTGCCAGCAATAAAGGACAGGGGAATCCCGGGGAGCTGTTTTTT.

This chain connects TRBV9 to TRBJ2-3, with D perhaps TRBD2 (6 bases). Trimming left V 4 bases short and J 0 bases short, with 12 bases between. This CDR3 comprises 15 residues. Germline V gene data show CDR1 as SGDLS and CDR2 as YYNGEE. The CDR3 protein is CASSYFGTSTDTQYF. The CDR3 DNA sequence: TGTGCCAGCAGCTACTTTGGGACTAGCACAGATACGCAGTATTTT.

V is TRBV12-3 or TRBV12-4 and J is TRBJ1-2; D is perhaps TRBD1 (6 bases). Trimming took 3 bases from V and 5 from J, leaving 10 bases between them. The CDR3 is made up of 13 amino acids. Here the CDR3 reads CASSLGAGYGYTF. The DNA of the CDR3 is TGTGCCAGCAGTTTGGGGGCGGGGTATGGCTACACCTTC.

This chain uses TRBV4-1 with TRBJ2-5; D remains unclear. The CDR3 spans 17 residues. Germline values: CDR1 MGHRA, CDR2 YSYEKL. Between the trimmed V and J ends, which lost 5 bases and 1 base, there was a span of 20 bases. CDR3 sequence: CASSLIAYGRPQETQYF. The CDR3 DNA sequence: TGCGCCAGCAGCTTAATCGCCTACGGACGGCCCCAAGAGACCCAGTACTTC.

This chain links TRBV6-1 with TRBJ2-1; D might be TRBD1 (6 bases). Germline V gene sequence: CDR1 MNHNS, CDR2 SASEGT. V was clipped by 4 bases and J by 8 bases, with 15 bases between them. The CDR3 has 14 amino acids. CDR3 region: CASSALTGWDEQFF. The CDR3 DNA follows: TGTGCCAGCAGTGCCCTAACAGGGTGGGATGAGCAGTTCTTC.

This chain links TRBV19 with TRBJ2-7, with 9 bases lining up with TRBD2. The CDR3 spans 18 residues. Germline V CDR1 and CDR2: LNHDA, SQIVND (reference sequence). V was clipped by 3 bases and J by 3 bases; unmatched bases: 15. The CDR3 DNA reads TGTGCCAGTAGTATTTTCGGCGGGGGGGCCTTCGGAGGCTACGAGCAGTACTTC. Its translation: CASSIFGGGAFGGYEQYF. The complete variable domain, with remaining parts taken from reference TRBV19 and TRBJ2-7, reads DGGITQSPKYLFRKEGQNVTLSCEQNLNHDAMYWYRQDPGQGLRLIYYSQIVNDFQKGDIAEGYSVSREKKESFPLTVTSAQKNPTAFYLCASSIFGGGAFGGYEQYFGPGTRLTVT.

The V call is TRBV24-1, the J call TRBJ2-3; D is perhaps TRBD1 (6 bases). The CDR3 length is 13 residues. The germline CDR1 and CDR2 sequences are KGHDR and SFDVKD. V lost 3 bases to trimming and J lost 3 bases, with 6 bases between them. The CDR3 bases are TGTGCCACCAGTGATACAGGGACAGATACGCAGTATTTT. It is translated as CATSDTGTDTQYF.

The rearrangement links TRBV29-1 to TRBJ2-7; TRBD1 aligns across 10 bases. Germline assignment: CDR1 SQVTM and CDR2 ANQGSEA. With V trimmed by 4 bases and J by 4 bases, 10 bases remained unmatched. This CDR3 has 15 residues. The CDR3 DNA follows: TGCAGCGTTGTGGGGCCGGGACAGGGGCCATACGAGCAGTACTTC. Amino acids: CSVVGPGQGPYEQYF.

The chain couples TRBV5-4 to TRBJ2-1; TRBD1 aligns across 9 bases. The CDR3 length is 17 residues. Unmatched junction bases numbered 9, after V lost 4 bases and J lost 1 base. Germline CDR1 reads SGHNT; CDR2 reads YYREEE (reference sequence). The CDR3 spells CASSPPGQGISYNEQFF. For the CDR3, the DNA is TGTGCCAGCAGCCCTCCGGGACAGGGAATTTCCTACAATGAGCAGTTCTTC.

The J gene is TRBJ2-7, the V gene TRBV29-1, with D tentatively TRBD2 (5 bases). The germline CDR1 and CDR2 sequences are SQVTM and ANQGSEA. The CDR3 is 12 residues long. V lost 8 bases to trimming and J lost 2 bases, with 13 bases between them. CDR3 sequence: CSPSGRPYEQYF. The CDR3, as DNA: TGCAGCCCTTCGGGGAGACCCTACGAGCAGTACTTC.